A single sample is the source of the 27 T cell receptor beta chains below, sequenced in a study of PD-1 blockade in classical Hodgkin lymphoma. Data came from immunoSEQ multiplex PCR; TCRdb stores just in-frame clones and leaves some out. The sample shows 5,500 to 7,000 clones, roughly 90% of them seen only once. Documented time point: cycle 4 day 1 (C4D1), after five to seven weeks of nivolumab. With no exception, relapse followed autologous stem cell transplantation in all patients, and brentuximab vedotin exposure varied. The sample here was peripheral blood mononuclear cells (PBMCs), taken before the fourth cycle of nivolumab. The receptors were sampled from a human donor with classical Hodgkin lymphoma.

This clone has only a few counts. The chain couples TRBV10-3 to TRBJ1-5; TRBD1 is a possible D gene (5 bases). Germline-derived CDR1 and CDR2 are ENHRY and SYGVKD. V gave up 5 bases and J gave up 0 bases, with 8 bases separating them. The CDR3 spans 14 residues. Here the CDR3 DNA reads TGTGCCATCAGTCCGGGACTTAGCAATCAGCCCCAGCATTTT. Translated, it gives CAISPGLSNQPQHF.

The V and J genes are TRBV10-3 and TRBJ1-2; no clear D gene. The CDR3 covers 14 residues. Germline V gene sequence: CDR1 ENHRY, CDR2 SYGVKD. Trimming pared 0 bases from V and 3 bases from J, leaving 8 bases between. The CDR3 DNA reads TGTGCCATCAGTGAGTCGAGTAGGTACTATGGCTACACCTTC. Translated, it gives CAISESSRYYGYTF.

The V gene is TRBV9, the J gene TRBJ2-6; D is unclear. Germline CDR1 is SGDLS and CDR2 is YYNGEE. Between the trimmed V and J ends, which lost 3 bases and 1 base, there was a span of 8 bases. The CDR3 length is 15 residues. This CDR3 is CASSGARSGANVLTF. The CDR3 region has the DNA TGTGCCAGCAGCGGCGCCAGGTCTGGGGCCAACGTCCTGACTTTC.

V gene TRBV11-2 combines with J gene TRBJ1-3; no clear D. In germline, CDR1 is SGHAT, CDR2 FQNNGV. V was clipped by 0 bases and J by 3 bases, with 9 bases between them. This CDR3 has 15 amino acids. The CDR3 DNA follows: TGTGCCAGCAGCTTAGATCGGGTAGTTGGAAACACCATATATTTT. This gives the protein CASSLDRVVGNTIYF.

The V call is TRBV7-9, the J call TRBJ2-1; TRBD1 matches 9 bases. Trimming cost V 2 bases and J 4 bases; bases outside gene matches: 6. Germline V gene lookup returns CDR1 SEHNR and CDR2 FQNEAQ (reference sequence). The CDR3 runs 16 residues. The CDR3 loop is CASSLLGTGLYNEQFF. Here the CDR3 DNA reads TGTGCCAGCAGCTTATTAGGGACAGGGTTGTACAATGAGCAGTTCTTC.

The chain has TRBV18 and TRBJ2-1, with 13 bases fitting TRBD2. V was clipped by 7 bases and J by 6 bases; unmatched bases: 6. Germline V lookup: CDR1 KGHSH, CDR2 LQKENI. The CDR3 runs 15 residues. The CDR3 spells CASLLTSGRANEQFF. CDR3 in DNA: TGTGCCAGCTTACTTACTAGCGGGAGGGCCAATGAGCAGTTCTTC. Looking up the rest from reference TRBV18 and TRBJ2-1 gives the full variable domain: NAGVMQNPRHLVRRRGQEARLRCSPMKGHSHVYWYRQLPEEGLKFMVYLQKENIIDESGMPKERFSAEFPKEGPSILRIQQVVRGDSAAYFCASLLTSGRANEQFFGPGTRLTVL.

The chain carries TRBV9 and TRBJ2-5; D unclear. Germline assignment: CDR1 SGDLS and CDR2 YYNGEE. Trimming removed 0 bases from V and 7 bases from J, with 13 bases in between. CDR3 length: 14 residues. CDR3 residues: CASSVELTLGTQYF. The CDR3 DNA reads TGTGCCAGCAGCGTAGAGCTTACCCTGGGGACCCAGTACTTC.

The chain carries TRBV4-1 and TRBJ1-5; D is unclear. This CDR3 comprises 15 residues. Per germline, CDR1 MGHRA and CDR2 YSYEKL. Trimming cost V 0 bases and J 3 bases, with 9 bases left between them. CDR3 DNA sequence: TGCGCCAGCAGCCAAGATGGGCAGTACAATCAGCCCCAGCATTTT. It yields the protein CASSQDGQYNQPQHF.

The chain employs TRBV5-1 and TRBJ2-5; 8 bases map to TRBD1. The germline gives CDR1 SGHRS, CDR2 YFSETQ. The trim removed 8 bases at V and 2 bases at J, leaving 11 bases unmatched. The CDR3 sequence is 15 residues long. The CDR3 loop is CASTPRTGIQETQYF. CDR3 nucleotide sequence: TGCGCCAGTACTCCTAGGACAGGGATACAAGAGACCCAGTACTTC.

Only a few counts were recorded for this clone. The CDR3 DNA sequence: TGCGCCAGCAGCTTTTCCCAAAGCCAAGAGACCCAGTACTTC. Protein sequence: CASSFSQSQETQYF. The J gene is TRBJ2-5, the V gene TRBV5-1; D unclear. The length of the CDR3 is 14 residues. In germline, CDR1 is SGHRS, CDR2 YFSETQ. Trimming took 2 bases from V and 1 from J, leaving 9 bases between them.

A few counts support this clone. The J gene is TRBJ2-3, the V gene TRBV10-3; D could derive from TRBD1 or TRBD2 (5 bases each). Trimming shortened V by 10 bases and J by 8 bases, and 22 bases separated the two germline ends. Germline loops: CDR1 ENHRY, CDR2 SYGVKD. This CDR3 contains 14 residues. The CDR3 region is CATSWDGERGTQYF. The DNA for the CDR3 is TGTGCCACTTCTTGGGACGGTGAAAGAGGTACGCAGTATTTT.

This chain links TRBV9 with TRBJ1-4, with unresolved D. V was cut by 0 bases and J by 8 bases, with 14 bases left in between. There are 15 residues in the CDR3. Germline V gene lookup returns CDR1 SGDLS and CDR2 YYNGEE. The CDR3 DNA follows: TGTGCCAGCAGCGTAGGAAAGCTGGTGGGAGAAAAACTGTTTTTT. It codes for CASSVGKLVGEKLFF.

The V call is TRBV11-2, the J call TRBJ2-3; 10 bases are shared with TRBD2. The CDR3 is made up of 15 amino acids. The germline gives CDR1 SGHAT, CDR2 FQNNGV. Trimming took 5 bases from V and 1 from J; bases not matched to a gene: 3. This CDR3 reads CASSRTSGRTDTQYF. The CDR3 DNA reads as TGTGCCAGCAGCCGGACTAGCGGCCGCACAGATACGCAGTATTTT. Full variable domain (missing parts from reference TRBV11-2 and TRBJ2-3): EAGVAQSPRYKIIEKRQSVAFWCNPISGHATLYWYQQILGQGPKLLIQFQNNGVVDDSQLPKDRFSAERLKGVDSTLKIQPAKLEDSAVYLCASSRTSGRTDTQYFGPGTRLTVL.

V usage is TRBV5-1 and J usage is TRBJ1-4, with D possibly being TRBD1 (5 bases). Between the trimmed V and J ends, which lost 0 bases and 8 bases, there was a span of 11 bases. Per germline, CDR1 SGHRS and CDR2 YFSETQ. CDR3 length equals 14 residues. The CDR3 region is CASSLGGSKEKLFF. The CDR3 coding sequence is TGCGCCAGCAGCTTGGGGGGGAGTAAGGAAAAACTGTTTTTT. The variable domain in full, with the rest retrieved from reference TRBV5-1 and TRBJ1-4, is KAGVTQTPRYLIKTRGQQVTLSCSPISGHRSVSWYQQTPGQGLQFLFEYFSETQRNKGNFPGRFSGRQFSNSRSEMNVSTLELGDSALYLCASSLGGSKEKLFFGSGTQLSVL.

This chain uses TRBV19 with TRBJ1-2; D ambiguous. Deletions cut 7 bases from V and 4 bases from J, with 13 bases between. CDR1 is LNHDA and CDR2 is SQIVND in the germline V gene (reference sequence). There are 13 residues in the CDR3. The CDR3 DNA reads TGTGCCAGTACCCCTAATATAGGCTATGGCTACACCTTC. Protein sequence: CASTPNIGYGYTF.

The CDR3, as DNA: TGCGCCACCCCAGAAACTACAGGGAAAAGAAATAGCAATCAGCCCCAGCATTTT. Translated, it gives CATPETTGKRNSNQPQHF. The chain recombines TRBV5-1 with TRBJ1-5; perhaps TRBD1 as D (6 bases). V was trimmed by 9 bases and J by 0 bases, leaving 25 bases between them. This CDR3 spans 18 amino acids. CDR1 is SGHRS, CDR2 YFSETQ, per germline.

The chain couples TRBV6-5 to TRBJ1-6, with D tentatively TRBD1 (5 bases). There are 15 residues in the CDR3. Between the trimmed V and J ends, which lost 2 bases and 7 bases, there was a span of 12 bases. In germline, CDR1 is MNHEY, CDR2 SVGAGI. In DNA, the CDR3 is TGTGCCAGCAGTTACGTATGGCGGGGGAATTCACCCCTCCACTTT. Translated, it gives CASSYVWRGNSPLHF.

The table lists this clone with a few counts. V is TRBV6-5 and J is TRBJ2-7, with 7 nucleotides matching TRBD1. The ends lost 3 bases at V and 6 bases at J; junction bases unmatched: 5. This CDR3 contains 13 residues. CDR1 is MNHEY and CDR2 is SVGAGI in the germline V gene. The CDR3 DNA reads as TGTGCCAGCAGTTATCGGCCAGGGGGCGAGCAGTACGTC. As protein: CASSYRPGGEQYV.

The chain recombines TRBV11-2 with TRBJ2-3; 9 nucleotides match TRBD2. Trimming cost V 6 bases and J 1 base; bases outside gene matches: 14. The CDR3 runs 18 residues. Germline V CDR1 and CDR2: SGHAT, FQNNGV. The DNA of the CDR3 is TGTGCCAGCAGTTCAAGGGTCACTAGCGGGTCTCGCACAGATACGCAGTATTTT. As protein: CASSSRVTSGSRTDTQYF.

This clone is judged large. This chain joins TRBV5-4 and TRBJ1-1; 9 bases agree with TRBD1. This CDR3 has 14 residues. Germline CDR1 is SGHNT and CDR2 is YYREEE (reference sequence). With 3 bases clipped from V and 2 bases from J, the junction kept 2 bases outside the gene matches. This CDR3 is CASSSDRGNTEAFF. The CDR3 DNA follows: TGTGCCAGCAGCTCGGACAGGGGAAACACTGAAGCTTTCTTT.

This clone showed up just once. The genes are TRBV7-8 and TRBJ2-5, with 11 nucleotides matching TRBD2. With V trimmed by 4 bases and J by 2 bases, 9 bases remained unmatched. This CDR3 is 17 amino acids long. CDR1 is SGHVS, CDR2 FQNEAQ, per germline. The CDR3: CASSSIRTSGWQETQYF. DNA for the CDR3: TGTGCCAGCAGCTCTATCCGGACTAGCGGGTGGCAAGAGACCCAGTACTTC.

This sequence joins TRBV2 and TRBJ2-5; D might be TRBD2 (5 bases). V was trimmed by 8 bases and J by 5 bases, leaving 9 bases between them. The length of the CDR3 is 11 residues. Per the germline V gene, CDR1 is SNHLY and CDR2 is FYNNEI. CDR3 sequence reads: CASGEQETQYF. The CDR3 nucleotides read TGTGCCAGCGGGGAGCAGGAGACCCAGTACTTC.

This rearrangement joins TRBV5-1 to TRBJ2-1, with 13 bases identical to TRBD2. V lost 4 bases to trimming and J lost 8 bases; unmatched junction nucleotides: 6. The CDR3 length is 15 residues. Per the germline V gene, CDR1 is SGHRS and CDR2 is YFSETQ. The CDR3 DNA reads TGCGCCAGCAGCCCTAGGACTAGCGGGAGACATGAGCAGTTCTTC. Protein: CASSPRTSGRHEQFF.

The chain is built from TRBV6-5 and TRBJ1-1; D unresolved. CDR3 length: 10 residues. Trimming removed 8 bases from V and 10 bases from J, with 11 bases in between. Per germline, CDR1 MNHEY and CDR2 SVGAGI. For the CDR3, the DNA is TGTGCCAGCCGGGAGGGATCAGCTTTCTTT. Translated: CASREGSAFF.

The chain uses TRBV5-6 and TRBJ1-5; D is possibly TRBD1 (6 bases). The CDR3 extends over 16 amino acids. CDR1 is SGHDT, CDR2 YYEEEE, per germline. V lost 8 bases to trimming and J lost 0 bases, with 18 bases between them. The CDR3 protein is CASTGGGPHSNQPQHF. DNA for the CDR3: TGTGCCAGTACCGGAGGGGGTCCGCATAGCAATCAGCCCCAGCATTTT.

This CDR3 reads CASSDRGRGAYGYTF. DNA of the CDR3: TGTGCCAGCAGTGACAGGGGGCGCGGGGCCTATGGCTACACCTTC. J is TRBJ1-2 and V is TRBV27; 10 nucleotides agree with TRBD1. This CDR3 is built from 15 residues. Trimming took 5 bases from V and 4 from J; bases not matched to a gene: 7. From germline, CDR1 is MNHEY and CDR2 SMNVEV (reference sequence).

This rearrangement joins TRBV18 to TRBJ2-7; TRBD2 agrees at 11 bases. The CDR3 consists of 18 residues. The germline V gene encodes CDR1 KGHSH and CDR2 LQKENI. Germline trimming cut 5 bases from V and 0 bases from J; bases unmatched to any gene: 12. CDR3 loop: CASSAELAGVSSSYEQYV. The DNA of the CDR3 is TGTGCCAGCTCAGCCGAACTAGCGGGAGTCTCGAGCTCCTACGAGCAGTACGTC.